These T cell receptor beta chains were read from a single sample in a study of T cell repertoires in ileal Crohn's disease. Profiling relied on immunoSEQ multiplex PCR, and the TCRdb table lists in-frame clones only, not all of them. The data contain some 14,000 clones, 65% to 85% of them singletons. Input material: ileal tissue. The receptors derive from an adult with Crohn's disease. Both conserved end residues are part of each CDR3. The D gene is left open where the match is weak. Rows may omit the clone size; those that give it use once, few, many or a size class.

v_call: TRBV30; clone_size: -; cdr3_length: 14; j_call: TRBJ2-2; d_call: TRBD1; cdr3_aa: CAWFPGQGAGELFF; cdr3_nt: TGTGCCTGGTTTCCGGGACAGGGGGCCGGGGAGCTGTTTTTT
v_call: TRBV19; clone_size: -; cdr3_length: 14; j_call: TRBJ1-1; d_call: TRBD1; cdr3_aa: CASRAQGAGTEAFF; cdr3_nt: TGTGCCAGTAGGGCACAGGGGGCAGGTACTGAAGCTTTCTTT
v_call: TRBV9; clone_size: -; cdr3_length: 13; j_call: TRBJ2-7; d_call: -; cdr3_aa: CASSVVPGGEQYF; cdr3_nt: TGTGCCAGCAGCGTAGTCCCCGGAGGCGAGCAGTACTTC
v_call: TRBV19; clone_size: -; cdr3_length: 14; j_call: TRBJ1-4; d_call: TRBD1; cdr3_aa: CASSTPGTAIRLFF; cdr3_nt: TGTGCCAGTAGTACCCCCGGGACAGCCATTAGACTGTTTTTT
v_call: TRBV11-2; clone_size: few; cdr3_length: 11; j_call: TRBJ1-2; d_call: -; cdr3_aa: CASSLERVRTF; cdr3_nt: TGTGCCAGCAGCTTAGAACGAGTGAGGACCTTC
v_call: TRBV5-4; clone_size: once; cdr3_length: 15; j_call: TRBJ2-3; d_call: -; cdr3_aa: CASSLALASTDTQYF; cdr3_nt: TGTGCCAGCAGCTTGGCGCTAGCGAGCACAGATACGCAGTATTTT
v_call: TRBV30; clone_size: -; cdr3_length: 12; j_call: TRBJ1-6; d_call: -; cdr3_aa: CAWRRDNSPLHF; cdr3_nt: TGTGCCTGGAGAAGAGACAATTCACCCCTCCACTTT
v_call: TRBV5-4; clone_size: -; cdr3_length: 13; j_call: TRBJ1-2; d_call: -; cdr3_aa: CASSYNRDNGYTF; cdr3_nt: TGTGCCAGCAGCTATAACCGGGACAATGGCTACACCTTC
v_call: TRBV7-3; clone_size: -; cdr3_length: 14; j_call: TRBJ2-1; d_call: TRBD2; cdr3_aa: CASSPSGGTNEQFF; cdr3_nt: TGTGCCAGCAGCCCTAGCGGGGGAACGAATGAGCAGTTCTTC
v_call: TRBV19; clone_size: few; cdr3_length: 18; j_call: TRBJ1-5; d_call: TRBD1; cdr3_aa: CASSREMIIKGAYQPQHF; cdr3_nt: TGTGCCAGTAGTAGGGAAATGATCATCAAGGGGGCATATCAGCCCCAGCATTTT
v_call: TRBV10-3; clone_size: -; cdr3_length: 16; j_call: TRBJ1-2; d_call: TRBD1; cdr3_aa: CAISEGTGSRRGGYTF; cdr3_nt: TGTGCCATCAGTGAAGGGACAGGCTCTCGCCGCGGTGGCTACACCTTC
v_call: TRBV7-9; clone_size: -; cdr3_length: 15; j_call: TRBJ2-2; d_call: -; cdr3_aa: CASSLGGVNTGELFF; cdr3_nt: TGTGCCAGCAGCTTAGGAGGGGTGAACACCGGGGAGCTGTTTTTT
v_call: TRBV6-1; clone_size: -; cdr3_length: 14; j_call: TRBJ2-7; d_call: -; cdr3_aa: CASTTSRNSYEQYF; cdr3_nt: TGTGCCAGCACTACTTCCAGGAATTCCTACGAGCAGTACTTC
v_call: TRBV27; clone_size: -; cdr3_length: 9; j_call: TRBJ1-2; d_call: -; cdr3_aa: CASSYGYTF; cdr3_nt: TGTGCCAGCAGTTATGGCTACACCTTC
v_call: TRBV7-7; clone_size: -; cdr3_length: 16; j_call: TRBJ2-3; d_call: -; cdr3_aa: CASSLGVAASTDTQYF; cdr3_nt: TGTGCCAGCAGCCTCGGGGTAGCGGCCAGCACAGATACGCAGTATTTT
v_call: TRBV11-2; clone_size: few; cdr3_length: 15; j_call: TRBJ1-3; d_call: -; cdr3_aa: CASSLGGRTGNTIYF; cdr3_nt: TGTGCCAGCAGCTTAGGGGGGAGGACTGGAAACACCATATATTTT
v_call: TRBV10-3; clone_size: -; cdr3_length: 17; j_call: TRBJ2-1; d_call: TRBD2; cdr3_aa: CAISVGTSGFSYNEQFF; cdr3_nt: TGTGCCATCAGTGTTGGGACTAGCGGCTTCTCCTACAATGAGCAGTTCTTC
v_call: TRBV7-8; clone_size: -; cdr3_length: 15; j_call: TRBJ1-3; d_call: -; cdr3_aa: CASSLDTGHGNTIYF; cdr3_nt: TGTGCCAGCAGCCTGGACACCGGACATGGAAACACCATATATTTT